This section outlines one T cell receptor beta chain sequence together with its context. Its target is unknown. This sample stems from a study of cytotoxic CD8 clonotypes in ibrutinib-treated CLL. The overall study: After median approximately 74 months, about 14 stayed in remission, about twelve progressed; responses around 24 partial, 2 complete. Broader study findings: Public clonotypes were seen rarely and were contracted or stable on treatment. T-cell clonality at baseline went above that of age-matched healthy donors and rose and fell with circulating CD8+ T-cell counts.

TCRdb's table, derived via immunoSEQ multiplex PCR, lists solely in-frame clones and lacks some. Among around 97,000 clones listed, 78% were seen once. This CDR3 spans 17 amino acids. Germline-derived CDR1 and CDR2 are SGHNT and YENEEA. Trimming at V came to 1 base and at J to 7 bases, leaving 16 bases not matched to a gene. The genes are TRBV11-3 and TRBJ2-7, with TRBD2 identical over 7 bases. The clonotype was recovered from a human donor with chronic lymphocytic leukemia. This specimen consisted of PBMCs, obtained after 12 months of ibrutinib treatment. Here the CDR3 reads CASSLGSGGALSLEQYF. CDR3 DNA sequence: TGTGCCAGCAGCTTAGGTTCGGGGGGTGCTTTGTCTTTGGAGCAGTACTTC.